This T cell receptor (beta chain) was found in a study of T cell changes during pregnancy in multiple sclerosis. Assay: immunoSEQ multiplex PCR; the TCRdb copy retains only in-frame clones and omits some. Of 21,000 or so clones listed, over 85% are singletons. Sequencing used CD8+ T cells from peripheral blood mononuclear cells, obtained in the second trimester of pregnancy. The clonotype comes from a female donor in good health, enrolled as a control in a pregnancy study.

As DNA, the CDR3 is TGTGCCAGCAGCTTGGAACGGACAGTATACACTGAAGCTTTCTTT. Translated: CASSLERTVYTEAFF. The chain links TRBV5-5 to TRBJ1-1; possibly TRBD1 for D (6 bases). The germline gives CDR1 SGHKS, CDR2 YYEKEE (reference sequence). This CDR3 contains 15 residues. Between the trimmed V and J ends, which lost 0 bases and 3 bases, there was a span of 12 bases. Complete variable domain (other parts from reference TRBV5-5 and TRBJ1-1): DAGVTQSPTHLIKTRGQQVTLRCSPISGHKSVSWYQQVLGQGPQFIFQYYEKEERGRGNFPDRFSARQFPNYSSELNVNALLLGDSALYLCASSLERTVYTEAFFGQGTRLTVV.